This is a list of T cell receptor beta chains from one sample in a study of human T cells and chemical hapten exposure. TCRdb itself ran the RACE reads through MiXCR, one entry per CDR3 protein. The sample lists under 100,000 distinct CDR3 sequences, about a tenth occurring once. Sequenced here: whole blood, sampled in connection with sensitization to the hapten diphenylcyclopropenone (DPC). All receptors derive from a woman aged 30 to 39 with alopecia areata. Some clones in this sample may be carry-over from other donors' samples. The CDR3 runs from the conserved cysteine through the conserved F or W. The order of the fields is D gene, V gene, J gene, clone size, CDR3 protein, CDR3 DNA. A D gene is named only where the DNA matches it firmly. Only some rows state a clone size, as once, few, many or a class for expanded clones.

>.|TRBV29-1|TRBJ1-5|few
CSVAGGLNQPQHF
TGCAGCGTTGCCGGCGGACTCAATCAGCCCCAGCATTTT
>.|TRBV7-2|TRBJ1-6|many
CASAVESDSPLHF
TGTGCCAGCGCAGTCGAGTCGGATTCACCCCTCCACTTT
>TRBD1|TRBV29-1|TRBJ2-7|.
CSVEGTGNEQYF
TGCAGCGTTGAGGGGACAGGGAACGAGCAGTACTTC
>.|TRBV29-1|TRBJ1-2|.
CSVEDLGPYGYTF
TGCAGCGTCGAAGATCTGGGTCCCTATGGCTACACCTTC
>.|TRBV6-1|TRBJ1-1|few
CASRRGGTDTEAFF
TGTGCCAGCAGGAGAGGGGGAACGGACACTGAAGCTTTCTTT
>TRBD1|TRBV29-1|TRBJ2-3|many
CSVEGPWTGADTQYF
TGCAGCGTTGAAGGGCCTTGGACAGGGGCAGATACGCAGTATTTT
>.|TRBV29-1|TRBJ2-3|few
CSVGNTDTQYF
TGCAGCGTTGGTAACACAGATACGCAGTATTTT
>.|TRBV5-1|TRBJ2-7|.
CASSSRQRTYEQYF
TGCGCCAGCAGCTCGAGACAAAGAACCTACGAGCAGTACTTC
>.|TRBV5-4|TRBJ2-1|few
CASSLGRVSNEQFF
TGTGCCAGCAGCTTGGGTCGGGTGAGCAATGAGCAGTTCTTC
>.|TRBV19|TRBJ1-4|.
CASSIGQTEKLFF
TGTGCCAGTAGTATTGGACAGACAGAAAAACTGTTTTTT
>TRBD2|TRBV6-2/TRBV6-3|TRBJ2-1|many
CASSYLASGNNEQFF
TGTGCCAGCAGTTATTTGGCTAGCGGTAACAATGAGCAGTTCTTC
>.|TRBV2|TRBJ2-7|many
CASRRAPSNYEQYF
TGTGCCAGCCGCCGGGCCCCGAGCAACTACGAGCAGTACTTC
>.|TRBV6-5|TRBJ2-7|.
CASGFNFYEQYF
TGTGCCAGCGGGTTCAATTTCTACGAGCAGTACTTC
>TRBD2|TRBV7-9|TRBJ2-7|many
CASSSTSGSYEQYF
TGTGCCAGCAGCTCCACTAGCGGGAGTTACGAGCAGTACTTC
>.|TRBV20-1|TRBJ2-7|many
CSASGQVTPYEQYF
TGCAGTGCTAGTGGGCAGGTAACCCCCTACGAGCAGTACTTC
>.|TRBV6-5|TRBJ2-7|many
CASSYSAPPYEQYF
TGTGCCAGCAGTTACTCGGCACCGCCCTACGAGCAGTACTTC
>.|TRBV7-3|TRBJ2-5|.
CASSLRNGETQYF
TGTGCCAGCAGCTTAAGGAACGGGGAGACCCAGTACTTC
>.|TRBV4-1|TRBJ1-5|many
CASSLQQGGNQPQHF
TGCGCCAGCAGCTTGCAACAGGGTGGCAATCAGCCCCAGCATTTT
>.|TRBV3-2|TRBJ1-2|few
CASSQDDADDLQGAGGYTF
TGTGCCAGCAGCCAAGATGACGCCGACGACTTACAGGGGGCAGGTGGCTACACCTTC
>.|TRBV7-3|TRBJ2-7|many
CASSPGQTPLEQYF
TGTGCCAGCAGCCCTGGACAGACGCCTTTGGAGCAGTACTTC
>.|TRBV7-9|TRBJ1-2|many
CASSLSGANGYTF
TGTGCCAGCAGCTTAAGCGGGGCGAATGGCTACACCTTC
>.|TRBV6-2/TRBV6-3|TRBJ1-2|.
CASSSIQTERGYGYTF
TGTGCCAGCAGTTCCATACAGACAGAGAGAGGCTATGGCTACACCTTC
>TRBD1|TRBV13|TRBJ2-7|.
CASSLSGTGVYEQYF
TGTGCCAGCAGCTTATCAGGGACAGGGGTCTACGAGCAGTACTTC
>.|TRBV7-9|TRBJ1-2|few
CASSFEAYGYTF
TGTGCCAGCAGCTTCGAGGCCTATGGCTACACCTTC
>.|TRBV10-2|TRBJ2-7|few
CATGGQINSYEQYF
TGCGCCACCGGGGGACAGATTAACTCCTACGAGCAGTACTTC
>.|TRBV12-3/TRBV12-4|TRBJ1-4|many
CASREGPNEKLFF
TGTGCCAGCCGAGAGGGGCCCAATGAAAAACTGTTTTTT
>.|TRBV3-1|TRBJ2-2|.
CASSQVWREAGELFF
TGTGCCAGCAGCCAAGTTTGGCGGGAAGCCGGGGAGCTGTTTTTT
>TRBD1|TRBV10-3|TRBJ2-2|many
CAISETNDRATGELFF
TGTGCCATCAGTGAAACCAACGACAGGGCCACCGGGGAGCTGTTTTTT
>TRBD1|TRBV2|TRBJ2-3|many
CASRPQGGTDTQYF
TGTGCCAGCCGCCCGCAGGGGGGCACAGATACGCAGTATTTT
>.|TRBV5-6|TRBJ2-2|many
CASSFGRLAGELFF
TGTGCCAGCAGCTTTGGCAGACTCGCAGGGGAGCTGTTTTTT
>TRBD1|TRBV12-3/TRBV12-4|TRBJ2-5|few
CASSRDRYQETQYF
TGTGCCAGCAGTCGGGACAGGTACCAAGAGACCCAGTACTTC
>.|TRBV28|TRBJ2-1|.
CASSPPGGRSHEQFF
TGTGCCAGCAGCCCCCCCGGGGGTAGGAGCCATGAGCAGTTCTTC
>.|TRBV7-9|TRBJ1-1|few
CASSHAGANTEAFF
TGTGCCAGCAGCCACGCCGGGGCCAACACTGAAGCTTTCTTT
>.|TRBV7-9|TRBJ2-3|many
CASSSISTDTQYF
TGTGCCAGCAGTAGTATTTCGACAGATACGCAGTATTTT
>.|TRBV3-1|TRBJ2-7|.
CASSRADMFEQYF
TGTGCCAGCAGTAGGGCAGATATGTTCGAGCAGTACTTC
>TRBD2|TRBV7-8|TRBJ2-2|many
CASSFGLAGNTGELFF
TGTGCCAGCAGCTTCGGACTAGCGGGAAATACCGGGGAGCTGTTTTTT
>.|TRBV29-1|TRBJ2-6|many
CSAYTPSSGANVLTF
TGCAGCGCCTACACACCAAGCTCTGGGGCCAACGTCCTGACTTTC
>.|TRBV20-1|TRBJ2-1|.
CSAWGGGEQFF
TGCAGTGCTTGGGGAGGGGGTGAGCAGTTCTTC
>TRBD2|TRBV11-1|TRBJ2-1|many
CASSLESGRAHEQFF
TGTGCCAGCAGCTTAGAGTCCGGGAGGGCCCATGAGCAGTTCTTC
>TRBD1|TRBV14|TRBJ2-7|many
CASSPRTGGSEQYF
TGTGCCAGCAGCCCGCGGACAGGGGGCTCCGAGCAGTACTTC
>.|TRBV7-2|TRBJ2-5|many
CASSPTRSDETQYF
TGTGCCAGCAGCCCCACCCGTAGCGATGAGACCCAGTACTTC
>.|TRBV7-6|TRBJ2-5|many
CASSSLETQYF
TGTGCCAGCAGCTCCCTTGAGACCCAGTACTTC
>TRBD2|TRBV7-8|TRBJ2-3|many
CASSSQAGARTDTQYF
TGTGCCAGCAGCTCACAAGCGGGGGCGCGCACAGATACGCAGTATTTT
>.|TRBV28|TRBJ2-1|many
CASSLTSYNEQFF
TGTGCCAGCAGTTTAACCTCCTACAATGAGCAGTTCTTC
>.|TRBV7-9|TRBJ2-7|many
CASSLTVGISSYEQYF
TGTGCCAGCAGCTTAACGGTTGGGATATCGTCCTACGAGCAGTACTTC
>.|TRBV7-2|TRBJ2-3|many
CASSSGSGWRTDTQYF
TGTGCCAGCAGCTCCGGCAGCGGATGGCGCACAGATACGCAGTATTTT
>.|TRBV29-1|TRBJ2-6|.
CSVDSPSGANVLTF
TGCAGCGTTGACAGTCCTTCTGGGGCCAACGTCCTGACTTTC
>.|TRBV30|TRBJ1-5|many
CAWSVRGIDQPQHF
TGTGCCTGGAGTGTACGAGGGATTGATCAGCCCCAGCATTTT
>.|TRBV3-1|TRBJ2-7|many
CASSQDPSSYEQYF
TGTGCCAGCAGCCAAGATCCCAGCTCCTACGAGCAGTACTTC
>.|TRBV5-4|TRBJ1-1|few
CASSPRGGDTEAFF
TGTGCCAGCAGTCCCAGGGGAGGGGACACTGAAGCTTTCTTT
>.|TRBV5-1|TRBJ2-1|many
CASSQADVYNEQFF
TGCGCCAGCAGCCAAGCAGACGTCTACAATGAGCAGTTCTTC